The 25 T cell receptor beta chains in this list originate from one sample, sequenced in a study of blood T cell repertoires in COVID-19. Profiling relied on immunoSEQ multiplex PCR, and the TCRdb table lists in-frame clones only, not all of them. The sample has some 56,000 clones, 80% seen once. The sample taken for sequencing was peripheral blood. The receptors stem from a man aged 60-69 years with acute or convalescent COVID-19.

This sequence joins TRBV5-1 and TRBJ2-2, with D maybe TRBD2 (5 bases). V was clipped by 4 bases and J by 6 bases, with 10 bases between them. CDR1 SGHRS and CDR2 YFSETQ come from the germline V gene. The CDR3 spans 13 residues. The CDR3 sequence: CASSVQEAGELFF. The DNA for the CDR3 is TGCGCCAGCAGCGTTCAGGAGGCCGGGGAGCTGTTTTTT. Together with reference TRBV5-1 and TRBJ2-2, the CDR3 gives the full variable domain: KAGVTQTPRYLIKTRGQQVTLSCSPISGHRSVSWYQQTPGQGLQFLFEYFSETQRNKGNFPGRFSGRQFSNSRSEMNVSTLELGDSALYLCASSVQEAGELFFGEGSRLTVL.

This chain connects TRBV19 to TRBJ2-3; TRBD1 is a possible D gene (6 bases). The CDR3 covers 12 residues. Per the germline V gene, CDR1 is LNHDA and CDR2 is SQIVND (reference sequence). Trimming removed 4 bases at V and 7 bases at J, with 9 bases between. The CDR3 DNA follows: TGTGCCAGTAGTAACAGGGAAAATACGCAGTATTTT. Protein product: CASSNRENTQYF.

The chain uses TRBV5-1 and TRBJ2-1; 8 nucleotides line up with TRBD2. The CDR3 is 16 residues long. The germline V gene encodes CDR1 SGHRS and CDR2 YFSETQ. After removal of 1 base from V and 8 bases from J, the junction contained 11 bases not matched to a gene. Here the CDR3 reads CASSLTPGTRLHEQFF. Written as DNA, the CDR3 is TGCGCCAGCAGCTTGACGCCCGGGACTAGGTTACATGAGCAGTTCTTC.

The chain employs TRBV7-9 and TRBJ1-3; 7 nucleotides agree with TRBD1. Looked up from germline, CDR1 is SEHNR and CDR2 is FQNEAQ (reference sequence). Germline trimming cut 5 bases from V and 0 bases from J; bases unmatched to any gene: 4. The CDR3 has 15 residues. The CDR3 bases are TGTGCCAGCAGCGGGGGACAGAGCTCTGGAAACACCATATATTTT. It encodes CASSGGQSSGNTIYF.

The gene calls are TRBV13 and TRBJ2-2; 9 bases line up with TRBD1. The CDR3 consists of 19 residues. V was clipped by 5 bases and J by 1 base; unmatched bases: 14. The germline V gene encodes CDR1 PRHDT and CDR2 FYEKMQ (reference sequence). CDR3 loop: CASSPRNPDRGGNTGELFF. The CDR3 bases are TGTGCCAGCAGCCCCCGGAACCCTGACAGGGGGGGGAACACCGGGGAGCTGTTTTTT.

The V gene is TRBV18, the J gene TRBJ2-3, with D perhaps matching TRBD2 (6 bases). Germline assignment: CDR1 KGHSH and CDR2 LQKENI. CDR3 length equals 17 residues. Trimming left V 5 bases short and J 0 bases short, with 18 bases between. CDR3 DNA: TGTGCCAGCTCAGCTCTCCCGGCCGGGGGTAGCACAGATACGCAGTATTTT. This sequence encodes CASSALPAGGSTDTQYF. Full variable domain (outside the CDR3, taken from reference TRBV18 and TRBJ2-3): NAGVMQNPRHLVRRRGQEARLRCSPMKGHSHVYWYRQLPEEGLKFMVYLQKENIIDESGMPKERFSAEFPKEGPSILRIQQVVRGDSAAYFCASSALPAGGSTDTQYFGPGTRLTVL.

The CDR3 here is CASTRDRGISYEQYF. Here the CDR3 DNA reads TGCGCCAGCACCCGGGACAGGGGGATCTCCTACGAGCAGTACTTC. The rearrangement joins TRBV5-1 to TRBJ2-7; the match to TRBD1 covers 11 bases. CDR1 SGHRS and CDR2 YFSETQ come from the germline V gene. Unmatched junction bases numbered 5, after V lost 6 bases and J lost 0 bases. The CDR3 has 15 amino acids.

The V and J genes are TRBV7-6 and TRBJ1-1; tentatively, D is TRBD1 (5 bases). Germline V gene data show CDR1 as SGHVS and CDR2 as FNYEAQ. The V and J ends lost 3 bases and 0 bases respectively, with 14 bases between them. This CDR3 spans 16 amino acids. The DNA for the CDR3 is TGTGCCAGCAGCTTCGGGGGGGTCGGCATGAACACTGAAGCTTTCTTT. Residues: CASSFGGVGMNTEAFF.

This clone came up a few times. The chain uses TRBV10-3 and TRBJ2-1, with 11 bases matching TRBD2. The CDR3 contains 15 residues. Germline CDR1 is ENHRY and CDR2 is SYGVKD. The V segment lost 5 bases and the J segment 8 bases; nucleotides outside the gene matches: 8. The CDR3 bases are TGTGCCATCAGTCATAGCGGGGGGGCCGGTTATGAGCAGTTCTTC. This codes for CAISHSGGAGYEQFF.

This rearrangement joins TRBV5-5 to TRBJ1-5, with TRBD1 matching 7 bases. With V trimmed by 6 bases and J by 1 base, 10 bases remained unmatched. CDR1 is SGHKS, CDR2 YYEKEE, per germline (reference sequence). The CDR3 is 16 amino acids. The CDR3 coding sequence is TGTGCCAGCACCTTAAACCTCAGGGGGAGCAATCAGCCCCAGCATTTT. Protein sequence: CASTLNLRGSNQPQHF.

V is TRBV27 and J is TRBJ2-3; perhaps TRBD2 as D (6 bases). The CDR3 is 16 residues long. Germline V gives CDR1 MNHEY, CDR2 SMNVEV (reference sequence). V was cut by 1 base and J by 1 base, with 12 bases left in between. Here the CDR3 reads CASSLFAGGGTDTQYF. The CDR3 DNA sequence: TGTGCCAGCAGTTTATTCGCGGGCGGGGGCACAGATACGCAGTATTTT.

There are a few counts of this clone. The V call is TRBV29-1, the J call TRBJ2-1, with 8 positions matching TRBD2. Germline V gene lookup returns CDR1 SQVTM and CDR2 ANQGSEA. The CDR3 length is 13 residues. Losses at the gene ends were 5 bases for V and 4 bases for J; bases not matched to a gene: 4. CDR3 residues: CSVYGGVYNEQFF. The CDR3 DNA follows: TGCAGCGTTTACGGGGGGGTATACAATGAGCAGTTCTTC.

The V call is TRBV6-5, the J call TRBJ2-5; tentative D call: TRBD1 (5 bases). Trimming stripped 0 bases from V and 0 bases from J, with 8 bases between. Looked up from germline, CDR1 is MNHEY and CDR2 is SVGAGI. The CDR3 sequence is 15 residues long. The CDR3 nucleotides are TGTGCCAGCAGTTACTCATTACAGGACCAAGAGACCCAGTACTTC. Translated, it gives CASSYSLQDQETQYF.

CDR3 sequence: CASSHNHWDSNEKLFF. In DNA form, the CDR3 reads TGTGCCAGCTCACATAACCATTGGGACAGTAATGAAAAACTGTTTTTT. The chain is built from TRBV18 and TRBJ1-4, with 7 bases identical to TRBD1. The CDR3 is 16 residues long. Unmatched junction bases numbered 9, after V lost 4 bases and J lost 4 bases. CDR1 and CDR2 (germline): KGHSH, LQKENI.

This clone came up a few times. This chain joins TRBV12-5 and TRBJ1-1; TRBD1 aligns across 7 bases. V lost 2 bases and J lost 4; bases outside the gene matches: 7. The V gene's germline CDR1 is LGHNT and CDR2 FRNRAP. This CDR3 contains 15 residues. The CDR3 DNA sequence: TGTGCTAGTGGTTTGTTCCCCCAGGGGGGCACTGAAGCTTTCTTT. Amino acids: CASGLFPQGGTEAFF.

Points on this clone: At the DNA level, this CDR3 is encoded by other sequences in the same sample as well. The chain joins TRBV12-5 to TRBJ1-5; D is ambiguous. The V end lost 6 bases, the J end lost 0 bases, and 9 bases lay between the germline ends. CDR1 and CDR2 (germline): LGHNT, FRNRAP. This CDR3 is 14 amino acids long. This CDR3 reads CASGRGDSNQPQHF. DNA of the CDR3: TGTGCTAGTGGCCGTGGAGATAGCAATCAGCCCCAGCATTTT.

This rearrangement joins TRBV5-1 to TRBJ2-7, with 8 positions matching TRBD1. The CDR3 consists of 15 residues. Germline values: CDR1 SGHRS, CDR2 YFSETQ. V shed 6 bases, J shed 0 bases, and the junction held 8 bases outside the gene matches. This CDR3 is CASTKGQEISYEQYF. The DNA of the CDR3 is TGCGCCAGCACTAAGGGACAGGAAATCTCCTACGAGCAGTACTTC.

The rearrangement joins TRBV14 to TRBJ2-1; 9 bases match TRBD1. The CDR3 is 17 residues long. V dropped 0 bases and J dropped 6; count of bases not matched to a gene: 9. The germline V gene has CDR1 SGHDN and CDR2 FVKESK. CDR3 DNA: TGTGCCAGCAGCCAAGATTTGGGGACAGGGATTCTCAATGAGCAGTTCTTC. Translated, it gives CASSQDLGTGILNEQFF.

Relative to its sample, this clone is medium-sized (0.01 to 0.1%). This sequence joins TRBV11-2 and TRBJ2-5; TRBD2 agrees at 7 bases. The CDR3 covers 13 residues. The junction had 2 bases not matched to a gene; V was cut back by 2 bases and J by 5 bases. The germline V gene encodes CDR1 SGHAT and CDR2 FQNNGV. Here the CDR3 reads CASSLWGGETQYF. CDR3 in DNA: TGTGCCAGCAGCTTATGGGGAGGGGAGACCCAGTACTTC.

The chain joins TRBV6-4 to TRBJ1-4; D is unresolved. The germline V gene has CDR1 MRHNA and CDR2 SNTAGT. The CDR3 runs to 14 residues. Trimming took off 10 bases at V and 0 bases at J, with 12 bases between the two ends. CDR3 sequence reads: CATLDAATNEKLFF. For the CDR3, the DNA is TGTGCCACCCTCGACGCGGCAACTAATGAAAAACTGTTTTTT.

This clone appeared a few times. The chain uses TRBV19 and TRBJ1-4; a possible D gene is TRBD1 (6 bases). The CDR3 runs to 14 residues. Germline V CDR1 and CDR2: LNHDA, SQIVND (reference sequence). The ends were cut back, 7 bases at V and 3 bases at J, with 12 bases in the middle. CDR3 DNA: TGTGCCAGTATCGGAGGACAGTCTAATGAAAAACTGTTTTTT. Its protein is CASIGGQSNEKLFF.

This chain joins TRBV19 and TRBJ2-3, with 8 bases lining up with TRBD2. V dropped 5 bases and J dropped 4; count of bases not matched to a gene: 5. The CDR3 has 14 residues. Germline lookup yields CDR1 LNHDA and CDR2 SQIVND (reference sequence). In DNA, the CDR3 is TGTGCCAGTAGTCCAGCGGGGGCGGCAGATACGCAGTATTTT. Encoded protein: CASSPAGAADTQYF.

In this sample, this clone turned up a few times. The junction does not match germline at one end; this may be a read error. J is TRBJ2-5 and V is TRBV27; TRBD1 might be the D (6 bases). Germline values: CDR1 MNHEY, CDR2 SMNVEV (reference sequence). The CDR3 is 15 amino acids. The CDR3 region has the DNA TGTGCCAGCAGTCTATCAGGGGCAGGTCCCTCCACCCAGTACTTC. As protein: CASSLSGAGPSTQYF.

CDR3 region: CASSFGGQGNTIYF. The CDR3 region has the DNA TGTGCCAGCAGCTTCGGGGGTCAGGGAAACACCATATATTTT. The chain employs TRBV11-2 and TRBJ1-3; a weak D match, TRBD1 (5 bases). Trimming took off 3 bases at V and 4 bases at J, with 10 bases between the two ends. CDR3 length: 14 residues. Germline V lookup: CDR1 SGHAT, CDR2 FQNNGV. Drawing the rest from reference TRBV11-2 and TRBJ1-3, the complete variable domain is EAGVAQSPRYKIIEKRQSVAFWCNPISGHATLYWYQQILGQGPKLLIQFQNNGVVDDSQLPKDRFSAERLKGVDSTLKIQPAKLEDSAVYLCASSFGGQGNTIYFGEGSWLTVV.

This sequence joins TRBV6-1 and TRBJ1-1; 10 nucleotides line up with TRBD1. The CDR3 extends over 15 amino acids. After removal of 0 bases from V and 4 bases from J, the junction contained 2 bases not matched to a gene. Germline V gene data show CDR1 as MNHNS and CDR2 as SASEGT. The CDR3 is CASSEAGQGGTEAFF. The CDR3 DNA sequence: TGTGCCAGCAGTGAAGCAGGACAGGGGGGCACTGAAGCTTTCTTT.